What follows is one TCR beta chain and its context. Its antigen is unknown. The patients, who ranged from 18 to 65 in age, presented with newly diagnosed hyperthyroidism lasting under 2 months. Not enrolled were patients with uncontrolled infection, other autoimmune disease, pregnancy or lactation. This record belongs to a study of T cells in Graves' hyperthyroidism and ophthalmopathy. For the study at large: Blood from the periphery was taken at initial diagnosis, before any treatment.

Per the germline V gene, CDR1 is DFQATT and CDR2 is SNEGSKA (reference sequence). This CDR3 contains 17 residues. V lost 0 bases, J lost 4 bases, and 7 bases stayed unmatched. The source material, RNA transcripts, was used to amplify TCR beta CDR3 regions. With the HTBI primer set, the TCR CDR3 went through a first round of RT-PCR. TCRdb reanalysed the multiplex PCR reads using MiXCR and keeps one entry per CDR3 protein. The sample yields more than 300,000 distinct CDR3 sequences, roughly 13% seen once. Findings of the study overall: Most thyroid clonotypes that were expanded above 0.001 also turned up in blood.

This receptor was taken from a woman aged 30 to 39 with Graves' hyperthyroidism. The genes are TRBV20-1 and TRBJ2-2; 11 positions match TRBD2. The sequenced material came from blood. The CDR3, as DNA: TGCAGTGCTAGAGATCCTAGCGGGAGGCGCGGCACCGGGGAGCTGTTTTTT. This codes for CSARDPSGRRGTGELFF.